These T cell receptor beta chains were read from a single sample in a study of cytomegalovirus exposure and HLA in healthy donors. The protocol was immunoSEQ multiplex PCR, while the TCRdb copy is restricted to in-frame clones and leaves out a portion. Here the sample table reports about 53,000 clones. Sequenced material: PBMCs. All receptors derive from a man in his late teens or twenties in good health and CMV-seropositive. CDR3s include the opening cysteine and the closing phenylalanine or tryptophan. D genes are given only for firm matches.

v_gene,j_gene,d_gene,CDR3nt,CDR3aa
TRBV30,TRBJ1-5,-,TGTGCCTGGAGTCCCCCCGGGGGGATTATCAATCAGCCCCAGCATTTT,CAWSPPGGIINQPQHF
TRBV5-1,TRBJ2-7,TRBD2,TGCGCCAGCAGCTTAGGACTAGCGGTCACCTACGAGCAGTACTTC,CASSLGLAVTYEQYF
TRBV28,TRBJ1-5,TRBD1,TGTGCCAGCAGTTTCGGGACAGACCCTAGCAATCAGCCCCAGCATTTT,CASSFGTDPSNQPQHF
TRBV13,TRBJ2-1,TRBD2,TGTGCCAGCAGCTCTAGGGGAGGACTAGCGGGGACCTCCTACAATGAGCAGTTCTTC,CASSSRGGLAGTSYNEQFF
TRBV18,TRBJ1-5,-,TGTGCCAGCTCACCCGGGGATCAGCCCCAGCATTTT,CASSPGDQPQHF
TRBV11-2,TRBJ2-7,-,TGTGCCAGCAACAAGATCGGAGGACCGTACGAGCAGTACTTC,CASNKIGGPYEQYF
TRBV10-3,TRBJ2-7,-,TGTGCCATCAGTGACCCCGAGCTACAGGGTGGCATCGACGAGCAGTACTTC,CAISDPELQGGIDEQYF
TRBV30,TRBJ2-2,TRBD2,TGTGCCTGGAGGGAATCCAGCGGGAGGGCCGGGGAGCTGTTTTTT,CAWRESSGRAGELFF
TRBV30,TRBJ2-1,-,TGTGCCTGGAGTGGAACTCGGTCGTCCAAAACCTACAATGAGCAGTTCTTC,CAWSGTRSSKTYNEQFF
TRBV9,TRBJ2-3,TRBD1,TGTGCCAGCAGCGTAAGAGGGGGCAAGACAGATACGCAGTATTTT,CASSVRGGKTDTQYF
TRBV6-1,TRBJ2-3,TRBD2,TGTGCCAGCACAAGAGCGGGAGGAAGCACAGATACGCAGTATTTT,CASTRAGGSTDTQYF
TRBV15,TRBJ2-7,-,TGTGCCACCAGCAGAGAAGCCAGGGGGGAGACCTACGAGCAGTACTTC,CATSREARGETYEQYF
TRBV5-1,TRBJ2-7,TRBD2,TGCGCCAGCAGCTTCGAGACTAGCCACTACGAGCAGTACTTC,CASSFETSHYEQYF
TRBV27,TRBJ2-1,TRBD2,TGTGCCAGCAGCCGCGGACTAGCGGGAATCAATGAGCAGTTCTTC,CASSRGLAGINEQFF